These 24 T cell receptor beta chains came from one sample sequenced in a study of T cells in women clearing cervical HPV infection. Produced via immunoSEQ multiplex PCR; TCRdb's table is partial and in-frame only. The sample totals some 30,000 clones. Sequences were obtained from blood buffy coat. These receptors came from a woman between 18 and 69 years old with a cervical HPV16 infection that either progressed to CIN3+ or cleared (not recorded which).

For this clone: The DNA ends 3 residues before the CDR3 does, and the rest of the CDR3 is filled in from the germline J gene. The V call is TRBV19, the J call TRBJ1-1, with D possibly matching TRBD1 (5 bases). The CDR3 loop spans 14 amino acids. Trimming left V 5 bases short and J 5 bases short, with 15 bases between. Germline lookup yields CDR1 LNHDA and CDR2 SQIVND (reference sequence). CDR3 region: CASSPLMRGTEAFF. The sequenced part of the CDR3 DNA is TGTGCCAGTAGTCCCCTCATGAGGGGAACTGAA.

By frequency, this clone registers medium-sized. The CDR3 extends 3 residues past the end of the read, so its final part is completed from the germline J gene. The chain employs TRBV18 and TRBJ2-6, with D maybe TRBD2 (7 bases). Germline CDR1 reads KGHSH; CDR2 reads LQKENI. There are 17 residues in the CDR3. The V and J ends lost 3 bases and 3 bases respectively, with 15 bases between them. CDR3 bases read: TGTGCCAGCTCACCGGGGACTACAGGGCATGGGGCCAACGTC. This codes for CASSPGTTGHGANV. The entire CDR3 protein reads CASSPGTTGHGANVLTF.

Concerning this clone: The sequence runs out 3 residues before the end of the CDR3; the remainder is reconstructed from the germline J gene. The chain recombines TRBV7-9 with TRBJ2-5; weak D call: TRBD1 (5 bases). Trimming took off 5 bases at V and 5 bases at J, with 12 bases between the two ends. This CDR3 has 13 amino acids. Germline loops: CDR1 SEHNR, CDR2 FQNEAQ (reference sequence). The CDR3 loop is CASSNKGLETQYF. CDR3 bases read: TGTGCCAGCAGCAACAAGGGGTTGGAGACC. Based on the CDR3 plus reference TRBV7-9 and TRBJ2-5, the full variable domain is DTGVSQNPRHKITKRGQNVTFRCDPISEHNRLYWYRQTLGQGPEFLTYFQNEAQLEKSRLLSDRFSAERPKGSFSTLEIQRTEQGDSAMYLCASSNKGLETQYFGPGTRLLVL.

As to this clone: Read coverage stops 3 residues before the CDR3 terminus; the germline J gene supplies the remainder. This chain uses TRBV11-1 with TRBJ2-7, with TRBD2 as a possible D gene (6 bases). The CDR3 consists of 14 residues. Germline CDR1 reads SGHAT; CDR2 reads FQDESV (reference sequence). Deletions cut 8 bases from V and 0 bases from J, with 14 bases between. Here the CDR3 reads CASRGDWSSYEQYF. The CDR3 DNA, read in part, is TGTGCCAGCCGTGGGGACTGGAGCTCCTACGAG.

Comments on this clone: The read ends 3 residues shy of where the CDR3 ends; the end is completed using the germline J gene. This chain connects TRBV2 to TRBJ2-3, with 13 bases fitting TRBD2. Germline V gene lookup returns CDR1 SNHLY and CDR2 FYNNEI. J lost 5 bases, V lost 7 bases, and 9 bases had no gene match. This CDR3 has 16 amino acids. CDR3 bases read: TGTGCCAGCAAGGTCGGGACTAGCGGGGATTTAGATACG. It codes for CASKVGTSGDLDT. The entire CDR3 is CASKVGTSGDLDTQYF.

Regarding this clone: The read gets to within 3 residues of the CDR3 end, and the germline J gene fills in the rest. The genes are TRBV5-1 and TRBJ2-3; 9 bases fit TRBD2. CDR3 length equals 18 residues. J gave up 2 bases and V 1 base, and 11 bases lay outside the gene matches. Looked up from germline, CDR1 is SGHRS and CDR2 is YFSETQ. The sequenced part of the CDR3 DNA is TGCGCCAGCAGCTTGAGCCCGCTAGCGGGGATATACACAGATACG. Its protein is CASSLSPLAGIYTDT. From start to end, the CDR3 is CASSLSPLAGIYTDTQYF.

Worth noting for this clone: Read sequence stops 3 residues before the CDR3 end, and the germline J gene provides the missing end. The rearrangement uses TRBV20-1 and TRBJ2-1, with TRBD1 matching 9 bases. CDR3 length: 16 residues. The germline V gene has CDR1 DFQATT and CDR2 SNEGSKA (reference sequence). Germline trimming cut 7 bases from V and 4 bases from J; bases unmatched to any gene: 14. CDR3 DNA (partial): TGCAGTGTCGCGGACCTTGGGACAGGGACATACAATGAG. It translates to CSVADLGTGTYNE. The CDR3 in its entirety is CSVADLGTGTYNEQFF.

Turning to this clone: The read terminates 3 residues ahead of where the CDR3 ends, so the germline J gene completes it. The rearrangement joins TRBV19 to TRBJ2-7, with 10 bases aligning to TRBD1. Germline loops: CDR1 LNHDA, CDR2 SQIVND (reference sequence). The CDR3 is 15 amino acids. V was pared by 3 bases and J by 3 bases, with 5 bases of the junction left unmatched. The CDR3 DNA, read in part, is TGTGCCAGTAGTATCGACAGGGGGCTGAGCTACGAG. Its protein is CASSIDRGLSYE. The entire CDR3 reads CASSIDRGLSYEQYF.

Notes on this clone: The read comes to an end 3 residues before the CDR3 does, leaving the germline J gene to fill in the end. The chain uses TRBV18 and TRBJ2-3; TRBD2 agrees at 12 bases. With V trimmed by 1 base and J by 7 bases, 3 bases remained unmatched. This CDR3 contains 15 residues. Germline V gene sequence: CDR1 KGHSH, CDR2 LQKENI. The CDR3 sequence: CASSPRTSGTYTQYF. CDR3 DNA (partial): TGTGCCAGCTCACCACGGACTAGCGGGACTTATACG.

In the case of this clone: The CDR3 end falls 3 residues outside the read, so it is completed with the germline J gene. The chain uses TRBV5-4 and TRBJ1-2; unclear D gene. The CDR3 length is 12 residues. CDR1 and CDR2 from the germline V gene are SGHNT and YYREEE (reference sequence). Trimming pared 4 bases from V and 3 bases from J, leaving 7 bases between. The CDR3 bases that were read are TGTGCCAGCAGCGTTAATTACTATGGC. It encodes CASSVNYYG. The whole CDR3 protein reads CASSVNYYGYTF.

A word on this clone: Read coverage stops 3 residues before the CDR3 terminus; the germline J gene supplies the remainder. This chain uses TRBV11-2 with TRBJ2-5; D is possibly TRBD1 (5 bases). Per the germline V gene, CDR1 is SGHAT and CDR2 is FQNNGV. The CDR3 is 15 residues long. V gave up 5 bases and J gave up 0 bases, with 13 bases separating them. Partial CDR3 DNA: TGTGCCAGCAGCGTGCCAGGGATCTACCAAGAGACC. Translation gives CASSVPGIYQET. The full CDR3 protein is CASSVPGIYQETQYF.

Comments on this clone: The read terminates 3 residues ahead of where the CDR3 ends, so the germline J gene completes it. The chain has TRBV18 and TRBJ2-7; weak D call: TRBD1 (5 bases). V was shortened by 2 bases and J by 2 bases, with 13 bases between the two germline ends. There are 15 residues in the CDR3. Germline CDR1 is KGHSH and CDR2 is LQKENI. The DNA read from the CDR3 is TGTGCCAGCTCACCAGCCTCCAGGGTAGCCTACGAG. This encodes CASSPASRVAYE. The whole CDR3 is CASSPASRVAYEQYF.

Remarks on this clone: One end of the junction fails to match germline, which may point to a read error. The sequenced fragment ends 3 residues before the CDR3 boundary, so the rest is inferred from the germline J gene. The V and J genes are TRBV20-1 and TRBJ2-6, with D perhaps matching TRBD1 (6 bases). Per the germline V gene, CDR1 is DFQATT and CDR2 is SNEGSKA (reference sequence). The CDR3 runs 17 residues. CDR3 sequence reads: CSTSLQGFSSGANVLTF. The sequenced part of the CDR3 DNA is TGCAGTACTAGTCTACAGGGTTTCAGCTCTGGGGCCAACGTC.

A word on this clone: The read ends 3 residues early relative to the CDR3; the germline J gene fills the gap. The genes are TRBV7-6 and TRBJ1-2, with D tentatively TRBD1 (5 bases). Germline V gene sequence: CDR1 SGHVS, CDR2 FNYEAQ. CDR3 length: 13 amino acids. This chain's CDR3 is CASSSRPGLDYTF. The DNA read from the CDR3 is TGTGCCAGCAGCTCAAGACCGGGACTTGAC.

A note on this clone: Read coverage stops 3 residues before the CDR3 terminus; the germline J gene supplies the remainder. The chain uses TRBV7-2 and TRBJ1-2; unclear D gene. The CDR3 totals 14 residues. The germline V gene has CDR1 SGHTA and CDR2 FQGNSA. The part of the CDR3 DNA that was read is TGTGCCAGCAGCCCCTCGGTACCCCCCTACGAC. Protein: CASSPSVPPYD. The complete CDR3 protein is CASSPSVPPYDYTF.

Remarks on this clone: The read ends 3 residues shy of where the CDR3 ends; the end is completed using the germline J gene. The rearrangement joins TRBV7-2 to TRBJ2-5; the match to TRBD2 covers 7 bases. CDR1 and CDR2 from the germline V gene are SGHTA and FQGNSA. The junction had 4 bases not matched to a gene; V was cut back by 1 base and J by 5 bases. The length of the CDR3 is 14 residues. The CDR3 spells CASSLDRGVETQYF. The part of the CDR3 DNA that was read is TGTGCCAGCAGCTTAGACCGGGGGGTTGAGACC.

Comments on this clone: The CDR3 end falls 3 residues outside the read, so it is completed with the germline J gene. The chain combines TRBV7-2 with TRBJ1-2; D might be TRBD1 (5 bases). CDR1 SGHTA and CDR2 FQGNSA come from the germline V gene. The CDR3 is made up of 14 amino acids. Incomplete CDR3 DNA: TGTGCCAGCAGCTTATCGGGACTAGCATCTCCC. It translates to CASSLSGLASP. The entire CDR3 reads CASSLSGLASPYTF.

Of note for this clone: An end of the junction does not agree with germline; a read error may underlie this. The CDR3 goes on 3 residues after the read ends, and that part is filled in from the germline J gene. Other DNA sequences from this sample encode an identical CDR3 as well. The V call is TRBV7-9, the J call TRBJ1-3, with D perhaps matching TRBD1 (5 bases). The CDR3 loop spans 15 amino acids. Germline V CDR1 and CDR2: SEHNR, FQNEAQ (reference sequence). The CDR3 DNA, read in part, is TGTGCCAGCAGCTTTTGGGACTTCTCTGGAAACACA. This gives the protein CASSFWDFSGNT. The whole CDR3 is CASSFWDFSGNTIYF. Full variable domain (missing parts from reference TRBV7-9 and TRBJ1-3): DTGVSQNPRHKITKRGQNVTFRCDPISEHNRLYWYRQTLGQGPEFLTYFQNEAQLEKSRLLSDRFSAERPKGSFSTLEIQRTEQGDSAMYLCASSFWDFSGNTIYFGEGSWLTVV.

Comment on this clone: The read halts 3 residues ahead of the CDR3 end, with the missing end drawn from the germline J gene. The V gene is TRBV4-1, the J gene TRBJ1-2; D gene uncertain. The CDR3 is made up of 13 amino acids. Per germline, CDR1 MGHRA and CDR2 YSYEKL. The DNA read from the CDR3 is TGCGCCAGCAGCCAAGGCCGGACTCAGGGC. As protein: CASSQGRTQG. The CDR3 as a whole reads CASSQGRTQGYTF.

Regarding this clone: Sequencing ends 3 residues short of the CDR3 end; the germline J gene provides the rest. This chain links TRBV2 with TRBJ2-3; 14 bases are a match to TRBD2. V lost 7 bases, J lost 5 bases, and 2 bases stayed unmatched. This CDR3 is built from 14 residues. Germline assignment: CDR1 SNHLY and CDR2 FYNNEI. CDR3 region: CASKGTSGGDTQYF. CDR3 DNA, as far as it was read: TGTGCCAGCAAAGGGACTAGCGGGGGAGATACG.

Comment on this clone: The read ends 3 residues shy of where the CDR3 ends; the end is completed using the germline J gene. The rearrangement joins TRBV18 to TRBJ1-1, with D unclear. Germline CDR1 reads KGHSH; CDR2 reads LQKENI. The CDR3 covers 14 residues. V was trimmed by 0 bases and J by 2 bases, leaving 7 bases between them. The covered CDR3 bases are TGTGCCAGCTCACCACCATCTATTAACACTGAA. This encodes CASSPPSINTE. The full CDR3 protein reads CASSPPSINTEAFF.

In regard to this clone: The read ends 3 residues shy of where the CDR3 ends; the end is completed using the germline J gene. The chain links TRBV5-5 to TRBJ2-3; D not certain. The V gene lost 1 base and the J gene lost 2 bases, with 11 bases spanning the gap. This CDR3 spans 15 amino acids. Germline V gene sequence: CDR1 SGHKS, CDR2 YYEKEE (reference sequence). The DNA read from the CDR3 is TGTGCCAGCAGCTTGTCTTGGGCAATCACAGATACG. It is translated as CASSLSWAITDT. The complete CDR3 protein is CASSLSWAITDTQYF.

Concerning this clone itself: The CDR3 extends 3 residues past the end of the read, so its final part is completed from the germline J gene. The chain links TRBV7-3 to TRBJ2-7, with D unclear. V lost 1 base, J lost 2 bases, and 9 bases lay in between. This CDR3 is 14 amino acids long. Germline CDR1 is SGHTA and CDR2 is FQGTGA. The sequenced part of the CDR3 DNA is TGTGCCAGCAGCTTAATAGGCGGAACCTACGAG. Encoded protein: CASSLIGGTYE. In full, the CDR3 is CASSLIGGTYEQYF.

Notes on this clone: The observed sequence ends 3 residues before the CDR3 terminus, with the missing tail filled in from the germline J gene. The rearrangement links TRBV12-5 to TRBJ2-7, with D unclear. The V and J ends lost 0 bases and 2 bases respectively, with 8 bases between them. Germline values: CDR1 LGHNT, CDR2 FRNRAP. This CDR3 region has 14 residues. The DNA read from the CDR3 is TGTGCTAGTGGTTTGGTACAACAGCCCTACGAG. Its protein product is CASGLVQQPYE. The CDR3, in full, reads CASGLVQQPYEQYF.